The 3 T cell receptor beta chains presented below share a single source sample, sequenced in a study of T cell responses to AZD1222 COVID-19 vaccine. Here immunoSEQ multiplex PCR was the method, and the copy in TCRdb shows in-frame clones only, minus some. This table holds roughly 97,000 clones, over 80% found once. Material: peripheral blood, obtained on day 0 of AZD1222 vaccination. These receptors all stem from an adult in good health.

The CDR3 DNA follows: TGCGCCAGCAGCTTGGTGCCCACTAATGAAAAACTGTTTTTT. It specifies CASSLVPTNEKLFF. The chain combines TRBV5-1 with TRBJ1-4, with no clear D. This CDR3 region has 14 residues. Looked up from germline, CDR1 is SGHRS and CDR2 is YFSETQ. Trimming took off 0 bases at V and 2 bases at J, with 5 bases between the two ends. Drawing the rest from reference TRBV5-1 and TRBJ1-4, the complete variable domain is KAGVTQTPRYLIKTRGQQVTLSCSPISGHRSVSWYQQTPGQGLQFLFEYFSETQRNKGNFPGRFSGRQFSNSRSEMNVSTLELGDSALYLCASSLVPTNEKLFFGSGTQLSVL.

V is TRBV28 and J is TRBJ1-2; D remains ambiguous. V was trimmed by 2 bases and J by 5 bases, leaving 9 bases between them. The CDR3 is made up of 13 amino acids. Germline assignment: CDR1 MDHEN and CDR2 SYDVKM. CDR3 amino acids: CASSLERRYGYTF. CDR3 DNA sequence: TGTGCCAGCAGTTTAGAGAGGCGATATGGCTACACCTTC.

For the CDR3, the DNA is TGCGCCAGCAGCCAAGGAGCTGCTAGCTCCTACGAGCAGTACTTC. It specifies CASSQGAASSYEQYF. The chain carries TRBV4-1 and TRBJ2-7, with unresolved D. Per germline, CDR1 MGHRA and CDR2 YSYEKL. Trimming removed 1 base from V and 0 bases from J, with 10 bases in between. The CDR3 extends over 15 amino acids.